This paragraph covers one T cell receptor beta chain sequence. The sample is drawn from a study of blood T cell repertoires in COVID-19. About the research overall: COVID-19 samples, acute and convalescent, were from the United States, Italy and Spain. From T cells, B-cell-depleted T cells, or PBMCs came the material, which was cDNA or gDNA.

Germline CDR1 MNHNY, CDR2 SVGAGI (reference sequence). The CDR3 runs to 15 residues. V gave up 6 bases and J gave up 1 base; unmatched junction bases: 5. Under the authors' procedure: Amplifying reference gene primers gave estimates of nucleated cell counts. TCRdb's copy holds only in-frame clones and misses some; the assay was immunoSEQ multiplex PCR. That table furnishes V, J and clone size, whereas the DNA furnished D and trimming. This table has about 180,000 clones, over 75% appearing once. The V gene is TRBV6-6, the J gene TRBJ1-2; 10 positions match TRBD1. This receptor was identified in a man between 60 and 75 years old with acute or convalescent COVID-19. Sequenced material: peripheral blood. CDR3 in DNA: TGTGCCAGCAGCTTCGGACAGGGGGATAACTATGGCTACACCTTC. Translation gives CASSFGQGDNYGYTF.